A selection of T cell receptor beta chains follows, all from one sample in a study of technical replicates of blood from several donors. TCRdb's copy holds only in-frame clones and misses some; the assay was immunoSEQ multiplex PCR. The profile covers approximately 59,000 clones, with 70% to 90% appearing a single time and 5% taken by the ten largest. The sample consisted of PBMCs. These TCRs come from a human donor in good health. Some clones in this sample may be carry-over from other donors' samples. CDR3s leave out the opening cysteine and the closing phenylalanine or tryptophan. D genes are given only for firm matches. Clone size, where shown, is once, few, many, or a class for clones that have expanded.

d_gene,j_gene,v_gene,abundance,CDR3aa
.,TRBJ1-2,TRBV28,.,ASSLFSGQLGGYT
.,TRBJ2-1,TRBV29-1,.,SGTSSYNEQF
TRBD2,TRBJ2-7,TRBV15,.,ATSRDRSGRLINEQY
.,TRBJ2-2,TRBV6-1,.,ASSEDKGAGELF
.,TRBJ1-4,TRBV15,.,ATSLYPWSNEKLF
.,TRBJ2-3,TRBV29-1,.,SSNRVGDTQY
.,TRBJ1-2,TRBV20-1,.,SAPSRDFYT
.,TRBJ1-5,TRBV6-1,.,ASSEARGYQPQH
TRBD2,TRBJ2-3,TRBV13,.,ASSSQAGATDTQY
TRBD2,TRBJ2-3,TRBV18,.,ASSPTGGGLGDTQY
TRBD1,TRBJ2-7,TRBV25-1,.,ASSPPGTGSYEQY
.,TRBJ2-7,TRBV5-6,.,ASRIRGYSYEQY
TRBD1,TRBJ1-5,TRBV6-5,.,ATQGESGSNQPQH
.,TRBJ1-1,TRBV25-1,.,ASSELGGWITEAF
.,TRBJ2-3,TRBV29-1,.,SVVSVAAQY
.,TRBJ1-1,TRBV6-6,.,ASSLFGVNTEAF
TRBD2,TRBJ2-7,TRBV6-5,.,ASSYSGTSGTYEQY
TRBD1,TRBJ2-3,TRBV2,.,ASTSPGTGTSGTQY
TRBD2,TRBJ2-4,TRBV4-3,once,ASSPRLAEGY
.,TRBJ1-1,TRBV2,.,ASRNTMNTEAF
.,TRBJ1-1,TRBV7-8,few,ASSARRNTEAF
TRBD2,TRBJ2-1,TRBV6-4,.,ASSDSASGGNNEQF
TRBD1,TRBJ2-7,TRBV4-2,.,ASSQEGRTGSYEQY
TRBD1,TRBJ1-1,TRBV19,.,ASSLTGVEAF
TRBD1,TRBJ1-5,TRBV30,once,AWSPLHRGNNQPQH
.,TRBJ2-1,TRBV6-4,.,ASSDAGYNEQF
.,TRBJ1-1,TRBV6-5,.,ASGPQGSYTEAF
.,TRBJ1-1,TRBV18,.,ASSPQAAGGRTEAF
TRBD1,TRBJ1-5,TRBV30,.,AWRGTGGAQPQH
.,TRBJ1-1,TRBV11-2,.,ASSRQGKTEAF